This is a list of T cell receptor beta chains from one sample in a study of cytomegalovirus exposure and HLA in healthy donors. Repertoires were generated with immunoSEQ multiplex PCR, while TCRdb's copy carries only in-frame clones and drops some. The sample gives 150,000 to 200,000 clones, over 70% of which show up once; 3.1% is in the top ten. Sequencing was done on a sample of PBMCs. All receptors come from a male donor in good health and CMV-seronegative. The CDR3 runs from the conserved cysteine through the conserved F or W. The order of the fields is clone size, J gene, D gene, V gene, CDR3 protein, CDR3 DNA. A D gene is named only where the DNA matches it firmly. Size values are once, few and many counts, or a class for expanded clones, and some rows have none.

size: NA; J: TRBJ1-3; D: TRBD1; V: TRBV7-9; CDR3: CASSGLGQSGNTIYF; DNA: TGTGCCAGCAGCGGATTGGGACAGTCTGGAAACACCATATATTTT
size: NA; J: TRBJ2-5; D: NA; V: TRBV6-1; CDR3: CASTQMSGTQYF; DNA: TGTGCCAGCACCCAAATGAGTGGGACCCAGTACTTC
size: NA; J: TRBJ1-6; D: NA; V: TRBV1; CDR3: CTSSQEGHSVSYNSPLHF; DNA: TGCACCAGCAGCCAAGAGGGACACTCAGTCTCCTATAATTCACCCCTCCACTTT
size: NA; J: TRBJ2-3; D: NA; V: TRBV18; CDR3: CASSPPVQLTDTQYF; DNA: TGTGCCAGCTCACCACCGGTACAGCTCACAGATACGCAGTATTTT
size: NA; J: TRBJ2-1; D: TRBD1; V: TRBV5-5; CDR3: CASSWGQGFNEQFF; DNA: TGTGCCAGCAGCTGGGGACAGGGGTTCAATGAGCAGTTCTTC
size: few; J: TRBJ2-7; D: TRBD1; V: TRBV10-3; CDR3: CATSGTGGGEQYF; DNA: TGTGCCACTTCCGGGACAGGGGGAGGCGAGCAGTACTTC
size: NA; J: TRBJ1-3; D: NA; V: TRBV30; CDR3: CAWSRQARWLNTIYF; DNA: TGTGCCTGGAGCCGTCAGGCAAGGTGGCTCAACACCATATATTTT
size: NA; J: TRBJ2-4; D: NA; V: TRBV11-2; CDR3: CASSLVGRGAKNIQYF; DNA: TGTGCCAGCAGCTTAGTGGGGAGAGGGGCCAAAAACATTCAGTACTTC
size: NA; J: TRBJ2-7; D: NA; V: TRBV9; CDR3: CASSVDAASYEQYF; DNA: TGTGCCAGCAGCGTAGATGCGGCTTCCTACGAGCAGTACTTC
size: NA; J: TRBJ1-4; D: NA; V: TRBV2; CDR3: CASEGHPVGTNEKLFF; DNA: TGTGCCAGCGAGGGCCACCCGGTGGGAACTAATGAAAAACTGTTTTTT
size: NA; J: TRBJ1-5; D: NA; V: TRBV15; CDR3: CATSRTGGNQPQHF; DNA: TGTGCCACCAGCAGAACAGGTGGGAATCAGCCCCAGCATTTT
size: once; J: TRBJ2-7; D: TRBD2; V: TRBV27; CDR3: CASSFATSGAHEQYF; DNA: TGTGCCAGCAGTTTCGCGACTAGCGGGGCCCACGAGCAGTACTTC
size: NA; J: TRBJ2-3; D: NA; V: TRBV9; CDR3: CASSVRGGTDTQYF; DNA: TGTGCCAGCAGCGTGAGGGGGGGTACAGATACGCAGTATTTT
size: NA; J: TRBJ2-3; D: NA; V: TRBV29-1; CDR3: CSARTRSAPQYF; DNA: TGCAGCGCGCGGACAAGATCAGCCCCGCAGTATTTT
size: NA; J: TRBJ1-1; D: NA; V: TRBV2; CDR3: CASSGGGITEAFF; DNA: TGTGCCAGCAGTGGAGGAGGAATCACTGAAGCTTTCTTT
size: NA; J: TRBJ1-5; D: TRBD1; V: TRBV6-1; CDR3: CASRAPGGGNQPQHF; DNA: TGTGCCAGCAGAGCCCCAGGGGGAGGAAATCAGCCCCAGCATTTT
size: NA; J: TRBJ2-7; D: NA; V: TRBV19; CDR3: CASSMDITPYEQYF; DNA: TGTGCCAGTAGTATGGACATTACCCCCTACGAGCAGTACTTC
size: NA; J: TRBJ1-5; D: NA; V: TRBV6-5; CDR3: CASSYRTADQPQHF; DNA: TGTGCCAGCAGTTATAGAACAGCTGATCAGCCCCAGCATTTT
size: few; J: TRBJ2-1; D: NA; V: TRBV7-9; CDR3: CASSLVTGTYNEQFF; DNA: TGTGCCAGCAGCTTAGTGACAGGAACATACAATGAGCAGTTCTTC
size: NA; J: TRBJ1-3; D: NA; V: TRBV18; CDR3: CASSPASGNTIYF; DNA: TGTGCCAGCTCACCCGCGTCTGGAAACACCATATATTTT
size: NA; J: TRBJ2-3; D: NA; V: TRBV9; CDR3: CASSVATPDTQYF; DNA: TGTGCCAGCAGCGTAGCTACTCCAGATACGCAGTATTTT
size: NA; J: TRBJ1-4; D: TRBD1; V: TRBV4-1; CDR3: CASSQGTGIKKLFF; DNA: TGCGCCAGCAGCCAAGGGACAGGGATTAAAAAACTGTTTTTT
size: NA; J: TRBJ1-6; D: TRBD1; V: TRBV6-5; CDR3: CASSYGTANSPLHF; DNA: TGTGCCAGCAGTTACGGGACAGCTAATTCACCCCTCCACTTT
size: NA; J: TRBJ1-3; D: NA; V: TRBV19; CDR3: CASRTSSSGNTIYF; DNA: TGTGCCAGTAGAACGTCTAGCTCTGGAAACACCATATATTTT
size: NA; J: TRBJ1-2; D: TRBD1; V: TRBV7-9; CDR3: CSSSTGTGLNYGYTF; DNA: TGTTCCAGCAGCACCGGGACAGGCCTTAACTATGGCTACACCTTC
size: NA; J: TRBJ1-5; D: TRBD1; V: TRBV11-3; CDR3: CASSPRDRGLGSNQPQHF; DNA: TGTGCCAGCAGCCCTCGGGACAGGGGGCTGGGGAGCAATCAGCCCCAGCATTTT